This TCR beta chain was identified during a study of cytomegalovirus exposure and HLA in healthy donors. Overall study: Later analysis reported that the 120 or so validation repertoires shared the platform of the roughly 630 first-cohort repertoires.

Trimming shortened V by 2 bases and J by 4 bases, and 11 bases separated the two germline ends. This CDR3 comprises 14 residues. The germline V gene encodes CDR1 MDHEN and CDR2 SYDVKM. Sequencing was performed with immunoSEQ multiplex PCR; in TCRdb, only in-frame clones are kept and a portion is missing. The sample shows roughly 100,000 clones, 86% of them seen only once. On this clone itself: What it binds is not known.

Study conclusions and caveats: Published work reported that the classifier diagnosed cytomegalovirus status with high specificity and sensitivity. Under in vitro conditions, a few CMV-associated chains were confirmed as specific for CMV antigens.

The sequencing input was PBMCs. This clonotype originated in a woman under 30 in good health and CMV-seropositive. The V gene is TRBV28, the J gene TRBJ1-2; D perhaps matches TRBD1 (5 bases). The CDR3 DNA reads TGTGCCAGCAGTTTAGGGGCGGATGGCTATGGCTACACCTTC. Its protein is CASSLGADGYGYTF.